This TCR beta chain was sequenced in a study of CD8+ T cells in alopecia areata. The wider study: Oral tofacitinib, 5 to 10 mg twice daily, was given in an open-label trial.

This clone is judged large. Those with alopecia areata gave lesional scalp punch biopsies and peripheral blood. Following extraction, RNA underwent reverse transcription to cDNA, which served as the sequencing template. Only in-frame clones appear in the TCRdb table, and some are missing; sequencing was by immunoSEQ multiplex PCR. Found here are some 11,000 clones, around three fifths of them singletons; the top ten hold more than 13%. This receptor was identified in a human donor with alopecia areata. The source material was skin.

The CDR3 is CASSARTGGNSPLHF. The CDR3 nucleotides are TGTGCCAGCAGCGCCCGGACAGGGGGTAATTCACCCCTCCACTTT. V and J are TRBV7-9 and TRBJ1-6; 10 bases match TRBD1. V lost 5 bases, J lost 6 bases, and 4 bases stayed unmatched. The CDR3 consists of 15 residues. CDR1 and CDR2 (germline): SEHNR, FQNEAQ (reference sequence).